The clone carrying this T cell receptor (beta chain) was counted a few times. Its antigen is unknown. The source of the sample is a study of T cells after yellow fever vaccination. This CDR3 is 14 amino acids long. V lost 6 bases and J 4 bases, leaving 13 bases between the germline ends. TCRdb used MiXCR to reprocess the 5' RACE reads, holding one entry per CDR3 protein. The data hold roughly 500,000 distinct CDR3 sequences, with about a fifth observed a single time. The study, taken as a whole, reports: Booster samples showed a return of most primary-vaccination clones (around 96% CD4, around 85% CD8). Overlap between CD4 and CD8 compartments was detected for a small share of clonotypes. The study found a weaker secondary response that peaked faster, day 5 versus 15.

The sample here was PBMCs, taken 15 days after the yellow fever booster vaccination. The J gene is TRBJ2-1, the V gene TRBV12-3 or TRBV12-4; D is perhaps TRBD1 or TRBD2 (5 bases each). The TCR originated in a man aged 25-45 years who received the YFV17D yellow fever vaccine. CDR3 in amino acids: CASSHRGEYNEQFF. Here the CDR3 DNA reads TGTGCCAGCAGCCACCGGGGCGAGTACAATGAGCAGTTCTTC.